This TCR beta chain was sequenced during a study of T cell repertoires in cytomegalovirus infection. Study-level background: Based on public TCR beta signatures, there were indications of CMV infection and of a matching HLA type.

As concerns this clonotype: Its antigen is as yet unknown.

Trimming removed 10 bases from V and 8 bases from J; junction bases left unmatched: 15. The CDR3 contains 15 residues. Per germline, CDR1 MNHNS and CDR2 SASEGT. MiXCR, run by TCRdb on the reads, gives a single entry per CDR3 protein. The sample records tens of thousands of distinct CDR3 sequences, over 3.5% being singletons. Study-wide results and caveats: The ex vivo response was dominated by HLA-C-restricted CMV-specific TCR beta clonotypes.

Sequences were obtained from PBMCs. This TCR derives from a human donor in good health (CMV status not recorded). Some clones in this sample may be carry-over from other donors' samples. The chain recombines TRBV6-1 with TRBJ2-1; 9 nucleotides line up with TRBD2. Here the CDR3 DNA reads TGTGCCACCGAGCAATCTAGCGGGAAACATGATGAGCAGTTCTTC. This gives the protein CATEQSSGKHDEQFF.